Listed here are 22 T cell receptor beta chains from one sample, sequenced in a study of shared clonotypes between healthy human individuals. Profiling relied on immunoSEQ multiplex PCR, and the TCRdb table lists in-frame clones only, not all of them. The data contain 1,400,000 or so clones, roughly 98.5% of them seen just once; the ten biggest clones take up 0.36%. Material: naive CD4+ T cells sorted from blood. The subset was: CD45RA+ positively selected. The source is a man aged 30-40 years in good health.

In its sample, this clone was seen once. This sequence joins TRBV7-8 and TRBJ1-5; tentative D call: TRBD1 (6 bases). V lost 1 base, J lost 6 bases, and 13 bases lay in between. The CDR3 runs to 15 residues. Germline CDR1 and CDR2: SGHVS and FQNEAQ. Here the CDR3 reads CASSLGDRLLQPQHF. The CDR3, as DNA: TGTGCCAGCAGCTTAGGAGACAGGCTACTTCAGCCCCAGCATTTT. The whole variable domain, filled in from reference TRBV7-8 and TRBJ1-5, reads GAGVSQSPRYKVAKRGQDVALRCDPISGHVSLFWYQQALGQGPEFLTYFQNEAQLDKSGLPSDRFFAERPEGSVSTLKIQRTQQEDSAVYLCASSLGDRLLQPQHFGDGTRLSIL.

The chain uses TRBV5-1 and TRBJ2-1; weak D call: TRBD1 (6 bases). Trimming shortened V by 4 bases and J by 4 bases, and 9 bases separated the two germline ends. Germline V gene lookup returns CDR1 SGHRS and CDR2 YFSETQ. The CDR3 consists of 13 residues. The CDR3 here is CASSQTGYNEQFF. DNA of the CDR3: TGCGCCAGCAGCCAGACAGGTTACAATGAGCAGTTCTTC. The variable domain in full, with the rest retrieved from reference TRBV5-1 and TRBJ2-1, is KAGVTQTPRYLIKTRGQQVTLSCSPISGHRSVSWYQQTPGQGLQFLFEYFSETQRNKGNFPGRFSGRQFSNSRSEMNVSTLELGDSALYLCASSQTGYNEQFFGPGTRLTVL.

The rearrangement joins TRBV14 to TRBJ2-1; D might be TRBD2 (5 bases). The CDR3 totals 14 residues. The germline V gene encodes CDR1 SGHDN and CDR2 FVKESK. The V gene lost 2 bases and the J gene lost 12 bases, with 17 bases spanning the gap. CDR3 coding DNA: TGTGCCAGCAGCCAACCCGGACGGGATAAGGTGCAGTTCTTC. It codes for CASSQPGRDKVQFF.

The V gene is TRBV6-5, the J gene TRBJ1-1; D gene ambiguous. CDR1 and CDR2 from the germline V gene are MNHEY and SVGAGI. The CDR3 runs to 13 residues. V was cut by 5 bases and J by 1 base, with 8 bases left in between. Written as DNA, the CDR3 is TGTGCCAGCAGTCCGCCAGCGAACACTGAAGCTTTCTTT. Translating gives CASSPPANTEAFF.

The rearrangement links TRBV5-4 to TRBJ1-5; tentatively, D is TRBD1 (5 bases). The CDR3 has 14 amino acids. V lost 2 bases to trimming and J lost 1 base, with 7 bases between them. The germline gives CDR1 SGHNT, CDR2 YYREEE (reference sequence). This chain's CDR3 is CASSFRGSNQPQHF. Written as DNA, the CDR3 is TGTGCCAGCAGCTTCCGGGGCAGCAATCAGCCCCAGCATTTT.

The genes are TRBV7-8 and TRBJ2-7; 9 bases agree with TRBD1. Trimming took 1 base from V and 0 from J; bases not matched to a gene: 7. The CDR3 sequence is 17 residues long. Germline CDR1 and CDR2: SGHVS and FQNEAQ. Here the CDR3 DNA reads TGTGCCAGCAGCTTAGGGGTGATGGACAGGGGCTCCTACGAGCAGTACTTC. This gives the protein CASSLGVMDRGSYEQYF. The full variable domain, with the rest looked up from reference TRBV7-8 and TRBJ2-7, is GAGVSQSPRYKVAKRGQDVALRCDPISGHVSLFWYQQALGQGPEFLTYFQNEAQLDKSGLPSDRFFAERPEGSVSTLKIQRTQQEDSAVYLCASSLGVMDRGSYEQYFGPGTRLTVT.

The genes are TRBV10-3 and TRBJ2-1; perhaps TRBD2 as D (6 bases). The CDR3 extends over 15 amino acids. V dropped 6 bases and J dropped 5 bases, with 17 bases sitting between them. The germline V gene has CDR1 ENHRY and CDR2 SYGVKD. The CDR3 sequence is CAISLSTRADNEQFF. Here the CDR3 DNA reads TGTGCCATCAGCTTATCGACTAGGGCGGACAATGAGCAGTTCTTC.

Note on this clone: The sample has other DNA sequences that encode this CDR3 too. The rearrangement uses TRBV29-1 and TRBJ1-5; 8 bases map to TRBD1. This CDR3 is 13 amino acids long. The V segment lost 5 bases and the J segment 1 base; nucleotides outside the gene matches: 1. Germline CDR1 reads SQVTM; CDR2 reads ANQGSEA. DNA of the CDR3: TGCAGCGTTCGGACAGGGAGCAATCAGCCCCAGCATTTT. Residues: CSVRTGSNQPQHF.

The chain joins TRBV28 to TRBJ1-1, with TRBD1 matching over 7 bases. After removal of 1 base from V and 4 bases from J, the junction contained 9 bases not matched to a gene. The CDR3 has 16 residues. Germline CDR1 MDHEN, CDR2 SYDVKM. CDR3 region: CASSLLGRGRSTEAFF. CDR3 nucleotide sequence: TGTGCCAGCAGTTTATTGGGAAGGGGGCGGAGCACTGAAGCTTTCTTT. The whole variable domain, remainder taken from reference TRBV28 and TRBJ1-1, is DVKVTQSSRYLVKRTGEKVFLECVQDMDHENMFWYRQDPGLGLRLIYFSYDVKMKEKGDIPEGYSVSREKKERFSLILESASTNQTSMYLCASSLLGRGRSTEAFFGQGTRLTVV.

In its sample, this clone was seen once. This chain joins TRBV2 and TRBJ2-1; D not certain. Germline V lookup: CDR1 SNHLY, CDR2 FYNNEI. V gave up 2 bases and J gave up 4 bases, with 12 bases separating them. CDR3 size: 15 residues. DNA of the CDR3: TGTGCCAGCAGTGAACCCTGGACGGCGTACAATGAGCAGTTCTTC. It specifies CASSEPWTAYNEQFF.

Details on this clone: Other DNA sequences within the sample encode an identical CDR3. The chain links TRBV7-9 to TRBJ1-1; D is undetermined. The germline V and J ends were trimmed by 0 bases and 6 bases, with 5 bases remaining between them. CDR3 length: 12 residues. CDR1 and CDR2 from the germline V gene are SEHNR and FQNEAQ (reference sequence). The CDR3 reads CASSLAGSEAFF. For the CDR3, the DNA is TGTGCCAGCAGCTTAGCGGGGTCTGAAGCTTTCTTT. The entire variable domain, with the rest obtained from reference TRBV7-9 and TRBJ1-1, is as follows: DTGVSQNPRHKITKRGQNVTFRCDPISEHNRLYWYRQTLGQGPEFLTYFQNEAQLEKSRLLSDRFSAERPKGSFSTLEIQRTEQGDSAMYLCASSLAGSEAFFGQGTRLTVV.

The genes are TRBV29-1 and TRBJ2-3; TRBD2 agrees at 7 bases. CDR1 is SQVTM, CDR2 ANQGSEA, per germline. The J segment lost 1 base and the V segment lost 6 bases, leaving 10 bases of the junction unmatched. The CDR3 spans 15 residues. The CDR3 spells CSVAKGLLGTDTQYF. CDR3 in DNA: TGCAGCGTAGCTAAGGGACTATTGGGCACAGATACGCAGTATTTT.

The chain combines TRBV7-2 with TRBJ1-5; TRBD1 aligns across 8 bases. V lost 3 bases to trimming and J lost 7 bases; unmatched junction nucleotides: 8. Germline V CDR1 and CDR2: SGHTA, FQGNSA. The CDR3 contains 15 residues. The CDR3 loop reads CASSFEIQGGQPQHF. The CDR3 DNA follows: TGTGCCAGCAGCTTCGAAATACAGGGGGGACAGCCCCAGCATTTT.

This clone was seen only once. The rearrangement links TRBV19 to TRBJ2-3; D possibly corresponds to TRBD2 (5 bases). V was shortened by 6 bases and J by 4 bases, with 14 bases between the two germline ends. The germline V gene encodes CDR1 LNHDA and CDR2 SQIVND (reference sequence). This CDR3 contains 14 residues. This chain's CDR3 is CASSLGLLADTQYF. The CDR3 nucleotides are TGTGCCAGTAGCTTGGGGTTACTAGCAGATACGCAGTATTTT.

Worth noting for this clone: In the same sample, other DNA sequences code for this CDR3. V usage is TRBV5-1 and J usage is TRBJ2-2, with D unclear. The V and J ends lost 1 base and 0 bases respectively, with 4 bases between them. CDR3 length: 14 amino acids. Germline loops: CDR1 SGHRS, CDR2 YFSETQ. CDR3 region: CASSLRANTGELFF. The CDR3 DNA sequence: TGCGCCAGCAGCTTGAGGGCGAACACCGGGGAGCTGTTTTTT. Together with reference TRBV5-1 and TRBJ2-2, the CDR3 gives the full variable domain: KAGVTQTPRYLIKTRGQQVTLSCSPISGHRSVSWYQQTPGQGLQFLFEYFSETQRNKGNFPGRFSGRQFSNSRSEMNVSTLELGDSALYLCASSLRANTGELFFGEGSRLTVL.

This chain links TRBV28 with TRBJ1-1; D remains unclear. This CDR3 contains 12 residues. CDR1 and CDR2 (germline): MDHEN, SYDVKM. V lost 7 bases and J 7 bases, leaving 13 bases between the germline ends. The DNA for the CDR3 is TGTGCCAGCACCACTATGGCGCGTGAAGCTTTCTTT. Protein: CASTTMAREAFF.

V usage is TRBV28 and J usage is TRBJ2-4; 7 bases agree with TRBD1. Germline V gene sequence: CDR1 MDHEN, CDR2 SYDVKM. CDR3 length: 20 residues. V trimming: 4 bases; J trimming: 0 bases; junction bases outside the gene matches: 18. CDR3: CASSYHNDRDPRLAKNIQYF. Here the CDR3 DNA reads TGTGCCAGCAGTTACCACAACGACAGGGACCCCAGACTAGCCAAAAACATTCAGTACTTC.

The chain has TRBV7-2 and TRBJ1-2; D perhaps matches TRBD1 (6 bases). V was clipped by 2 bases and J by 4 bases, with 8 bases between them. This CDR3 spans 13 amino acids. Germline V gives CDR1 SGHTA, CDR2 FQGNSA. The CDR3 is CASSLQGLYGYTF. In DNA form, the CDR3 reads TGTGCCAGCAGCTTACAGGGGCTCTATGGCTACACCTTC.

The CDR3 bases are TGTGCCAGCAGTTCAGGCGACACGTACCAAGAGACCCAGTACTTC. Protein: CASSSGDTYQETQYF. This chain connects TRBV27 to TRBJ2-5; no clear D. Trimming pared 4 bases from V and 0 bases from J, leaving 12 bases between. Germline assignment: CDR1 MNHEY and CDR2 SMNVEV (reference sequence). The CDR3 extends over 15 amino acids.

The chain uses TRBV2 and TRBJ2-2; weak D call: TRBD2 (5 bases). Germline lookup yields CDR1 SNHLY and CDR2 FYNNEI. Deletions cut 5 bases from V and 8 bases from J, with 21 bases between. The CDR3 sequence is 16 residues long. This CDR3 is CASSFFETHGGGELFF. CDR3 DNA sequence: TGTGCCAGCAGTTTTTTCGAGACACACGGAGGAGGGGAGCTGTTTTTT.

Turning to this clone: Other DNA sequences in the sample encode the same CDR3. The V gene is TRBV20-1, the J gene TRBJ2-3, with D unclear. Trimming took 6 bases from V and 0 from J, leaving 4 bases between them. The CDR3 length is 11 residues. Germline loops: CDR1 DFQATT, CDR2 SNEGSKA (reference sequence). CDR3 protein: CSASSTDTQYF. DNA for the CDR3: TGCAGTGCCAGCAGCACAGATACGCAGTATTTT.

This chain links TRBV5-6 with TRBJ1-4, with D possibly matching TRBD1 (5 bases). V dropped 2 bases and J dropped 5 bases, with 10 bases sitting between them. This CDR3 contains 14 residues. The germline gives CDR1 SGHDT, CDR2 YYEEEE. As DNA, the CDR3 is TGTGCCAGCAGCTTCCCCGGGACGAATGAAAAACTGTTTTTT. Amino acids: CASSFPGTNEKLFF. The entire variable domain, with the rest obtained from reference TRBV5-6 and TRBJ1-4, is as follows: DAGVTQSPTHLIKTRGQQVTLRCSPKSGHDTVSWYQQALGQGPQFIFQYYEEEERQRGNFPDRFSGHQFPNYSSELNVNALLLGDSALYLCASSFPGTNEKLFFGSGTQLSVL.